These 15 T cell receptor beta chains came from one sample sequenced in a study of T cells in Graves' hyperthyroidism and ophthalmopathy. The CDR3 regions of TCR beta were amplified from RNA transcripts. Carried out on the TCR CDR3, a first-round RT-PCR used the HTBI primer set. TCRdb redid the calling of the multiplex PCR reads with MiXCR, one entry per CDR3 protein. The sample shows 330,000 or so distinct CDR3 sequences, less than 20% of them seen only once. Material: blood. These TCRs come from a woman aged 40-49 years with Graves' ophthalmopathy.

V gene TRBV9 combines with J gene TRBJ2-1, with TRBD1 identical over 10 bases. The CDR3 is 13 amino acids. Trimming cost V 7 bases and J 7 bases; bases outside gene matches: 5. Germline loops: CDR1 SGDLS, CDR2 YYNGEE. The CDR3 region is CASGRTGGNEQFF. The CDR3 coding sequence is TGTGCCAGCGGGCGGACAGGGGGAAATGAGCAGTTCTTC. Drawing the rest from reference TRBV9 and TRBJ2-1, the complete variable domain is DSGVTQTPKHLITATGQRVTLRCSPRSGDLSVYWYQQSLDQGLQFLIQYYNGEERAKGNILERFSAQQFPDLHSELNLSSLELGDSALYFCASGRTGGNEQFFGPGTRLTVL.

In this sample, this clonotype turned up many times. The chain recombines TRBV4-1 with TRBJ2-5, with TRBD1 matching over 7 bases. This CDR3 has 17 residues. CDR1 is MGHRA, CDR2 YSYEKL, per germline. Losses at the gene ends were 1 base for V and 5 bases for J; bases not matched to a gene: 13. The CDR3 nucleotides are TGCGCCAGCAGCCAAGCGAGAGGGGGCGCAGTGCAGGAGACCCAGTACTTC. Translating gives CASSQARGGAVQETQYF.

This clonotype was counted ten times or more. This chain connects TRBV6-5 to TRBJ2-7; 9 nucleotides agree with TRBD2. Germline lookup yields CDR1 MNHEY and CDR2 SVGAGI. This CDR3 spans 14 amino acids. The V segment lost 4 bases and the J segment 3 bases; nucleotides outside the gene matches: 4. CDR3 DNA: TGTGCCAGCAGTTTGTCTAGCGGGAACTACGAGCAGTACTTC. It encodes CASSLSSGNYEQYF.

The chain uses TRBV6-2 or TRBV6-3 and TRBJ2-2, with D possibly called TRBD1 or TRBD2 (5 bases each). The length of the CDR3 is 17 residues. Trimming pared 0 bases from V and 0 bases from J, leaving 11 bases between. In germline, CDR1 is MNHEY, CDR2 SVGEGT. CDR3: CASSYSGRQTNTGELFF. The DNA for the CDR3 is TGTGCCAGCAGTTACTCGGGGAGACAGACGAACACCGGGGAGCTGTTTTTT.

This clonotype was seen many times. The chain couples TRBV19 to TRBJ1-1; D gene ambiguous. CDR1 is LNHDA, CDR2 SQIVND, per germline (reference sequence). CDR3 length: 14 amino acids. V was shortened by 3 bases and J by 3 bases, with 11 bases between the two germline ends. The CDR3 spells CASSIGEGYTEAFF. CDR3 coding DNA: TGTGCCAGTAGTATCGGGGAGGGATACACTGAAGCTTTCTTT.

This clonotype was observed many times. This rearrangement joins TRBV18 to TRBJ1-2, with D perhaps matching TRBD1 (6 bases). Germline V gene data show CDR1 as KGHSH and CDR2 as LQKENI. This CDR3 is built from 15 residues. V dropped 3 bases and J dropped 2 bases, with 13 bases sitting between them. The CDR3 loop reads CASSPNRDGNYGYTF. The CDR3, as DNA: TGTGCCAGCTCACCGAACAGGGATGGAAACTATGGCTACACCTTC.

This clonotype occurred many times. The chain joins TRBV27 to TRBJ2-7, with 11 positions matching TRBD1. With 5 bases clipped from V and 6 bases from J, the junction kept 6 bases outside the gene matches. CDR3 size: 14 residues. Germline CDR1 is MNHEY and CDR2 is SMNVEV (reference sequence). The CDR3 coding sequence is TGTGCCAGCAGTGTGGGACAGGGGGTGGGCGAGCAGTACTTC. Protein product: CASSVGQGVGEQYF.

This clonotype was recorded many times. The gene calls are TRBV15 and TRBJ1-2, with D tentatively TRBD1 (5 bases). With 0 bases removed from V and 4 bases from J, the gap between germline ends came to 12 bases. The CDR3 contains 15 residues. Germline V lookup: CDR1 LNHNV, CDR2 YYDKDF (reference sequence). The CDR3 nucleotides are TGTGCCACCAGCAGAGATCGGGCAGGGAGCTATGGCTACACCTTC. This translates into CATSRDRAGSYGYTF.

This clonotype was picked up many times. The chain combines TRBV7-8 with TRBJ2-4; the D is unclear. V lost 3 bases to trimming and J lost 8 bases, with 11 bases between them. Germline loops: CDR1 SGHVS, CDR2 FQNEAQ. This CDR3 has 13 amino acids. The CDR3 loop reads CASSFPESDIQYF. The CDR3 DNA reads as TGTGCCAGCAGCTTTCCGGAGTCGGACATTCAGTACTTC.

The chain uses TRBV4-1 and TRBJ2-7; D is unclear. V was trimmed by 2 bases and J by 2 bases, leaving 13 bases between them. The CDR3 is made up of 15 amino acids. Germline CDR1 MGHRA, CDR2 YSYEKL. The chain's CDR3 is CASSQQATETYEQYF. CDR3 sequence (DNA): TGCGCCAGCAGCCAACAGGCCACGGAGACCTACGAGCAGTACTTC.

This clonotype was seen a handful of times. The gene calls are TRBV6-1 and TRBJ2-2; tentatively, D is TRBD1 (5 bases). Germline values: CDR1 MNHNS, CDR2 SASEGT. The ends were cut back, 8 bases at V and 6 bases at J, with 13 bases in the middle. The CDR3 extends over 13 amino acids. The CDR3 is CASQNRGSGELFF. As DNA, the CDR3 is TGTGCCAGCCAAAATAGGGGTTCCGGGGAGCTGTTTTTT.

This clonotype was counted many times. The rearrangement uses TRBV6-2 or TRBV6-3 and TRBJ2-2; TRBD2 matches 13 bases. Germline V gene sequence: CDR1 MNHEY, CDR2 SVGEGT. The CDR3 runs 18 residues. J lost 7 bases, V lost 6 bases, and 14 bases had no gene match. The CDR3 nucleotides read TGTGCCAGCAGCAAGGAAGGACTAGCGGGAGCGGGTGGCGGGGAGCTGTTTTTT. It specifies CASSKEGLAGAGGGELFF.

This clonotype showed up many times. The chain employs TRBV6-5 and TRBJ1-6; 7 nucleotides agree with TRBD1. Germline lookup yields CDR1 MNHEY and CDR2 SVGAGI. CDR3 length equals 17 residues. V dropped 4 bases and J dropped 7; count of bases not matched to a gene: 13. CDR3 loop: CASSFRLTRQGNSPLHF. In DNA form, the CDR3 reads TGTGCCAGCAGTTTCCGATTAACAAGACAGGGCAATTCACCCCTCCACTTT.

The genes are TRBV7-6 and TRBJ2-5; 8 bases are shared with TRBD2. The CDR3 is 14 residues long. The germline gives CDR1 SGHVS, CDR2 FNYEAQ. The trim removed 5 bases at V and 7 bases at J, leaving 9 bases unmatched. This CDR3 is CASSLGSGEVTQYF. The CDR3 region has the DNA TGTGCCAGCAGCCTTGGTAGCGGGGAGGTGACCCAGTACTTC.

V usage is TRBV5-1 and J usage is TRBJ2-1, with a possible D match to TRBD2 (6 bases). Trimming pared 0 bases from V and 0 bases from J, leaving 16 bases between. Per germline, CDR1 SGHRS and CDR2 YFSETQ. The CDR3 consists of 18 residues. CDR3 protein: CASSLDSLAGISYNEQFF. The CDR3 nucleotides are TGCGCCAGCAGCTTGGATAGTCTCGCGGGAATCTCCTACAATGAGCAGTTCTTC.